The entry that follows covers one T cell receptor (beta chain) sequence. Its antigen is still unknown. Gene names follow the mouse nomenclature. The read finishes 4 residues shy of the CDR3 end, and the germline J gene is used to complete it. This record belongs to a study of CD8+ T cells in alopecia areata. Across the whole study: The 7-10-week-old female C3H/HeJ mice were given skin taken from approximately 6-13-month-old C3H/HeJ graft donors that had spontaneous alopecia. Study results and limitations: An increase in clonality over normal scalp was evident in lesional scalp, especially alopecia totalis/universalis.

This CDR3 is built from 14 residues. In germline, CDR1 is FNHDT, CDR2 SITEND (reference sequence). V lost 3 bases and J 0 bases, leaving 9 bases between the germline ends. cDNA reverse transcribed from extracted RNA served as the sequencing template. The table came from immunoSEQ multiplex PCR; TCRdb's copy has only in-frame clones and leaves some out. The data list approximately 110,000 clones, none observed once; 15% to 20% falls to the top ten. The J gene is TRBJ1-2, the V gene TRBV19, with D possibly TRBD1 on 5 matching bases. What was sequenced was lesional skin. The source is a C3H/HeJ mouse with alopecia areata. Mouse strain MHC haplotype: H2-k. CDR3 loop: CASSKDTSNSDYTF. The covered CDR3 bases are TGTGCCAGCAGTAAGGACACCTCAAACTCC.